This T cell receptor beta chain was recovered during a study of cytomegalovirus exposure and HLA in healthy donors. In the study overall: From HLA-typed donors, an early data release held about 85 million unique TCRs.

Vbeta (60) and Jbeta (13) primers were used in the PCR. Sequencing was performed with immunoSEQ multiplex PCR; in TCRdb, only in-frame clones are kept and a portion is missing. This table holds 120,000 or so clones, roughly 77% found once. The CDR3 runs 15 residues. CDR1 and CDR2 from the germline V gene are SGHNT and YENEEA. J gave up 1 base and V 7 bases, and 9 bases lay outside the gene matches. The chain employs TRBV11-3 and TRBJ1-1, with TRBD1 identical over 7 bases. Sequencing was done on a sample of PBMCs. This clonotype originated in a man aged 18 to 29 in good health and CMV-seronegative. The CDR3 bases are TGTGCCAGCATCAAGGGGGACAGCCAGAACACTGAAGCTTTCTTT. The encoded protein is CASIKGDSQNTEAFF.